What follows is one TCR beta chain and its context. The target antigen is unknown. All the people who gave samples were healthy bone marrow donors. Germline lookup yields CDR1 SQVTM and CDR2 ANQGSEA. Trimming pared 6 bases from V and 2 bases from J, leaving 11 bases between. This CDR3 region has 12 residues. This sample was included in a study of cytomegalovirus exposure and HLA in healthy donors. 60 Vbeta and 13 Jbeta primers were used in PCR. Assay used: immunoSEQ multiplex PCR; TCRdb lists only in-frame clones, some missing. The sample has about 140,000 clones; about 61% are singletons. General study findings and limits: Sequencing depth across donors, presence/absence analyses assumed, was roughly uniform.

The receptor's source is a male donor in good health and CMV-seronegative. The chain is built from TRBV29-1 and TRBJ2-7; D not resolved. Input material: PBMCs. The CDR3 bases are TGCAGCGTCGTCGACACTGCCTACGAGCAGTACTTC. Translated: CSVVDTAYEQYF.